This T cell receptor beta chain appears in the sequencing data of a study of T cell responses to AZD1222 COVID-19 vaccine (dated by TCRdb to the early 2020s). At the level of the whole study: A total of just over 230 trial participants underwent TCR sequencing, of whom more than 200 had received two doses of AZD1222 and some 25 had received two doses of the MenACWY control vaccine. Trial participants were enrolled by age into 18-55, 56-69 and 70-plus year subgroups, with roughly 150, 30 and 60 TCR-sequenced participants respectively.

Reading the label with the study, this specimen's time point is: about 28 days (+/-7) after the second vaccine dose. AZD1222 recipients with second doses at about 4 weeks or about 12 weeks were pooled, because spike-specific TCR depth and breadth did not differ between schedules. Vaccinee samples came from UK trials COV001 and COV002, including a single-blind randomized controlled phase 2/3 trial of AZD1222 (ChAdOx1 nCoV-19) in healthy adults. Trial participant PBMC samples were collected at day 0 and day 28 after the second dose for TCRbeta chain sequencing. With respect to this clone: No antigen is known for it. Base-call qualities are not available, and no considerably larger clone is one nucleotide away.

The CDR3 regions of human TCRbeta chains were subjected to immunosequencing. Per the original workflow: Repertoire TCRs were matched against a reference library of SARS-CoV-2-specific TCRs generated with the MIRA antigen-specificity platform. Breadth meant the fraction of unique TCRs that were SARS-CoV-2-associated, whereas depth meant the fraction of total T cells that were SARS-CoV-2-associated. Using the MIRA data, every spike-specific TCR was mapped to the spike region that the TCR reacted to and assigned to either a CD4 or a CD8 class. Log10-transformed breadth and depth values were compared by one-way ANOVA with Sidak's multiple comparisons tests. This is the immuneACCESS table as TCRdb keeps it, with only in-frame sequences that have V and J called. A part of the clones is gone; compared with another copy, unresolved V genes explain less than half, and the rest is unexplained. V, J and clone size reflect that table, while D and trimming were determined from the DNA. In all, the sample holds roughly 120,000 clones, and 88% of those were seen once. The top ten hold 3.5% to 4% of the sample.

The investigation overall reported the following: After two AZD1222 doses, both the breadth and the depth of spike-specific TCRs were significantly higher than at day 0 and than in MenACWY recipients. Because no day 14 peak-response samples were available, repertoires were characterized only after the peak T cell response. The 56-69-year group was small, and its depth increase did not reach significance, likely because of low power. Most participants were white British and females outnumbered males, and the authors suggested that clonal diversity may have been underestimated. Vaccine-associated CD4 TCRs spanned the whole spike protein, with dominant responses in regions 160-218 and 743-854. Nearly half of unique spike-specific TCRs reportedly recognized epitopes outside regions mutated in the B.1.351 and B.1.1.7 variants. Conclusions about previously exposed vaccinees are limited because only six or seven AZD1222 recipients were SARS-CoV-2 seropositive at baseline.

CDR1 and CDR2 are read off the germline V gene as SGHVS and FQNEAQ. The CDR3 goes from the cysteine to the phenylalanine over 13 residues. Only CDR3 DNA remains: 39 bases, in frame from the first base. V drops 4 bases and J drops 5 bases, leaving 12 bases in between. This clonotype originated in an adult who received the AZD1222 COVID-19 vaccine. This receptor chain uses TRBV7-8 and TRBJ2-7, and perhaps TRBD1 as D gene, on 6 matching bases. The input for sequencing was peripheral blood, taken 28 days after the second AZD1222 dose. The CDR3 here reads CASSYWGPDEQYF. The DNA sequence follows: TGTGCCAGCAGCTATTGGGGGCCGGACGAGCAGTACTTC.